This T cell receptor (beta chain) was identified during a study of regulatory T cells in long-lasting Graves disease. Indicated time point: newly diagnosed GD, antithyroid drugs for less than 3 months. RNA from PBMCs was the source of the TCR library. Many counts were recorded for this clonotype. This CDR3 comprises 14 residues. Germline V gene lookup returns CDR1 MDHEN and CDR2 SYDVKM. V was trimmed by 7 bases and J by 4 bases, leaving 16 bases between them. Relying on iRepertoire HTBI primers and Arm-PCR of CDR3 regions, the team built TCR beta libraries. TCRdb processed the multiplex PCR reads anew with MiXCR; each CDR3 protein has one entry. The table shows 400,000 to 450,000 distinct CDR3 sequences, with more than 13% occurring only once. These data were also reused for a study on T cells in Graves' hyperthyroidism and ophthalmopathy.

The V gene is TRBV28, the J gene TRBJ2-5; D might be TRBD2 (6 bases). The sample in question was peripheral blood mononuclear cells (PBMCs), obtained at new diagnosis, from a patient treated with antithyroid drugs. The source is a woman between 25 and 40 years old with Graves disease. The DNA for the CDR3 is TGTGCCAGCACCCTGGGAGGTACTGTAGAGACCCAGTACTTC. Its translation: CASTLGGTVETQYF.